These T cell receptor beta chains were read from a single sample in a study of T cell responses to AZD1222 COVID-19 vaccine. Libraries were prepared by immunoSEQ multiplex PCR; TCRdb keeps only in-frame clonotypes and omits some of them. The top ten clones hold more than 2% of a sample with more than 140,000 clones, about 91% of them seen once. The specimen was peripheral blood, collected on day 0 of AZD1222 vaccination. These receptors all come from an adult in good health. CDR3s include the opening cysteine and the closing phenylalanine or tryptophan. The order of the fields is CDR3 length, V gene, D gene, clone size, J gene, CDR3 protein, CDR3 DNA. A D gene is named only where the DNA matches it firmly. Clone sizes are given selectively: once, few, many, or a class where the clone is expanded.

>11|TRBV11-3|-|-|TRBJ1-4
CASSLSEKLFF
TGTGCCAGCAGCTTGTCTGAAAAACTGTTTTTT
>16|TRBV4-2|-|once|TRBJ2-7
CASSQDKGGTPYEQYF
TGTGCCAGCAGCCAAGATAAGGGCGGAACCCCCTACGAGCAGTACTTC
>19|TRBV5-4|TRBD2|few|TRBJ2-3
CASRPGTSGRVEETDTQYF
TGTGCCAGCAGACCCGGGACTAGCGGGAGGGTGGAGGAGACAGATACGCAGTATTTT
>17|TRBV7-2|TRBD2|-|TRBJ2-3
CASSLGGLAGFTDTQYF
TGTGCCAGCAGCTTGGGAGGACTAGCGGGATTCACAGATACGCAGTATTTT
>15|TRBV6-5|-|once|TRBJ2-2
CASSIFRSNTGELFF
TGTGCCAGCAGCATCTTCCGGAGTAACACCGGGGAGCTGTTTTTT
>15|TRBV9|TRBD1|-|TRBJ1-3
CASSALTGGRNTIYF
TGTGCCAGCAGCGCGCTGACAGGGGGCAGAAACACCATATATTTT
>16|TRBV19|TRBD1|-|TRBJ2-2
CASISQGQGFTGELFF
TGTGCCAGTATCTCCCAAGGACAGGGGTTTACCGGGGAGCTGTTTTTT
>11|TRBV20-1|-|-|TRBJ2-5
CSARIGETQYF
TGCAGTGCTAGGATAGGGGAGACCCAGTACTTC
>15|TRBV7-9|-|-|TRBJ2-1
CASSLSRGSYNEQFF
TGTGCCAGCAGCTTGAGTCGAGGGTCCTACAATGAGCAGTTCTTC
>12|TRBV2|-|-|TRBJ2-7
CASRARPDEQYF
TGTGCCAGTCGAGCCCGCCCGGACGAGCAGTACTTC
>14|TRBV10-3|-|-|TRBJ2-7
CAVLFGTSPYEQYF
TGTGCCGTGTTGTTCGGGACGTCTCCCTACGAGCAGTACTTC
>13|TRBV6-5|-|-|TRBJ1-2
CASRTEGFYGYTF
TGTGCCAGCAGGACAGAGGGGTTCTATGGCTACACCTTC
>13|TRBV19|-|-|TRBJ1-2
CASSTRDNYGYTF
TGTGCCAGTAGTACCCGGGACAACTATGGCTACACCTTC
>15|TRBV6-5|TRBD2|-|TRBJ2-3
CASCQLAGESDTQYF
TGTGCCAGCTGTCAACTAGCGGGAGAGTCAGATACGCAGTATTTT
>15|TRBV25-1|-|once|TRBJ2-7
CASSDQLLPSYEQYF
TGTGCCAGCAGTGACCAACTGTTACCCTCCTACGAGCAGTACTTC
>13|TRBV27|-|few|TRBJ1-2
CASSHGGDYGYTF
TGTGCCAGCAGTCACGGGGGGGACTATGGCTACACCTTC
>15|TRBV6-5|-|-|TRBJ1-6
CASSYLGRGSSPLHF
TGTGCCAGCAGTTACCTTGGACGGGGTAGTTCACCCCTCCACTTT
>17|TRBV4-1|-|-|TRBJ1-3
CASSQEGGTHSGNTIYF
TGCGCCAGCAGCCAAGAGGGAGGGACACACTCTGGAAACACCATATATTTT
>14|TRBV2|-|-|TRBJ2-7
CASSENRPTYEQYF
TGTGCCAGCAGTGAAAACAGGCCAACCTACGAGCAGTACTTC
>14|TRBV10-3|TRBD1|-|TRBJ1-1
CAISGTGWGTEAFF
TGTGCCATCAGTGGGACAGGTTGGGGCACTGAAGCTTTCTTT
>14|TRBV19|-|-|TRBJ1-2
CASTLGGGSYGYTF
TGTGCCAGTACCCTTGGGGGCGGCTCCTATGGCTACACCTTC
>14|TRBV7-2|TRBD1|few|TRBJ1-3
CASSLGTAGNTIYF
TGTGCCAGCAGCCTCGGGACAGCCGGAAACACCATATATTTT
>15|TRBV10-2|TRBD2|-|TRBJ2-3
CASRPGAGGGDTQYF
TGCGCCAGCAGGCCCGGGGCGGGAGGTGGGGATACGCAGTATTTT
>11|TRBV10-2|-|-|TRBJ1-6
CASSERAALHF
TGCGCCAGCAGTGAGAGGGCGGCCCTCCACTTT
>13|TRBV30|-|-|TRBJ1-3
CAWSPRGLNTIYF
TGTGCCTGGAGTCCCCGGGGTCTTAACACCATATATTTT
>15|TRBV7-3|-|once|TRBJ2-1
CASSLGVGRNNEQFF
TGTGCCAGCAGCTTAGGCGTCGGTCGTAACAATGAGCAGTTCTTC
>17|TRBV5-5|TRBD2|-|TRBJ2-1
CASSLSTSGIKLNEQFF
TGTGCCAGCAGCTTGAGTACTAGCGGGATAAAGCTCAATGAGCAGTTCTTC
>14|TRBV28|-|-|TRBJ2-7
CASSLGQGGYEQYF
TGTGCCAGCAGTTTAGGCCAGGGTGGGTACGAGCAGTACTTC
>16|TRBV27|TRBD1|-|TRBJ2-1
CASSGRQGGGVNEQFF
TGTGCCAGCAGTGGACGACAGGGCGGTGGGGTTAATGAGCAGTTCTTC
>14|TRBV27|-|-|TRBJ1-3
CASSFGPSGNTIYF
TGTGCCAGCAGTTTCGGACCCTCTGGAAACACCATATATTTT
>15|TRBV19|TRBD2|-|TRBJ2-7
CASSIALAGAAEQYF
TGTGCCAGTAGCATCGCCCTAGCGGGAGCTGCCGAGCAGTACTTC
>13|TRBV27|TRBD2|-|TRBJ2-7
CASSLRGGYEQYF
TGTGCCAGCAGTCTACGCGGGGGCTACGAGCAGTACTTC
>14|TRBV18|TRBD1|-|TRBJ1-2
CASSPWDRVYGYTF
TGTGCCAGCTCACCATGGGACAGGGTCTATGGCTACACCTTC
>14|TRBV29-1|-|-|TRBJ2-1
CSVLPEATYNEQFF
TGCAGCGTGCTCCCGGAGGCAACCTACAATGAGCAGTTCTTC
>13|TRBV6-5|-|-|TRBJ2-1
CASSYSIGDEQFF
TGTGCCAGCAGTTACTCCATAGGAGATGAGCAGTTCTTC
>15|TRBV6-5|-|-|TRBJ1-1
CASSPSGLTTAEAFF
TGTGCCAGCAGTCCGTCGGGTCTAACCACGGCTGAAGCTTTCTTT